This note documents a single TCR beta chain sequence. Its antigen is unidentified. The sample belongs to a study of cytomegalovirus exposure and HLA in healthy donors. Study-wide findings and caveats: Within an earlier analysis, most TCR beta V segments proved productive either about 90% or about 30% of the time.

Vbeta (60) and Jbeta (13) primers were used in the PCR. Here immunoSEQ multiplex PCR was the method, and the copy in TCRdb shows in-frame clones only, minus some. The top ten clones hold around 7% of a sample with around 150,000 clones, approximately 70% of them seen once. CDR1 and CDR2 from the germline V gene are SEHNR and FQNEAQ (reference sequence). V was shortened by 1 base and J by 6 bases, with 16 bases between the two germline ends. The CDR3 is 16 amino acids. The TCR sequence derives from a man aged 35 to 55 in good health and CMV-seropositive. The chain uses TRBV7-9 and TRBJ1-5; D might be TRBD1 (5 bases). The sample comprised PBMCs. DNA for the CDR3: TGTGCCAGCAGCTTAGGGTTCGGGGGGTCAGGTCAGCCCCAGCATTTT. Translation gives CASSLGFGGSGQPQHF.